Listed here are 5 T cell receptor beta chains from one sample, sequenced in a study of blood T cells in healthy people across ages. Together with a sample-barcoded 5' primer, a J-beta primer mix was included in a second PCR lasting 7 to 11 cycles. A single record per CDR3 protein comes from TCRdb applying MiXCR to the 5' RACE reads. Among 780,000 or so distinct CDR3 sequences listed, about 56% were seen once. Sequenced: blood. All receptors come from a man aged 35-49 years in good health.

The rearrangement uses TRBV29-1 and TRBJ2-6; D not certain. This CDR3 contains 16 residues. V lost 5 bases and J 0 bases, leaving 14 bases between the germline ends. The germline V gene encodes CDR1 SQVTM and CDR2 ANQGSEA. The CDR3 coding sequence is TGCAGCGTTAAAGGGCTAGTGAGCTCTGGGGCCAACGTCCTGACTTTC. Amino acids: CSVKGLVSSGANVLTF.

Only a few counts were recorded for this clonotype. J is TRBJ1-2 and V is TRBV5-1; maybe TRBD1 (6 bases). Germline V gene sequence: CDR1 SGHRS, CDR2 YFSETQ. Trimming removed 3 bases at V and 4 bases at J, with 16 bases between. This CDR3 spans 15 amino acids. The CDR3 loop is CASSSTGQDAYGYTF. The CDR3 bases are TGCGCCAGCAGCTCCACAGGGCAGGATGCCTATGGCTACACCTTC.

This clonotype was counted between two and nine times. The J gene is TRBJ2-2, the V gene TRBV6-2 or TRBV6-3; 8 positions match TRBD1. V lost 6 bases to trimming and J lost 5 bases; unmatched junction nucleotides: 8. The CDR3 totals 15 residues. Germline V lookup: CDR1 MNHEY, CDR2 SVGEGT. In DNA, the CDR3 is TGTGCCAGCAGCCCGCGGACAGGGATAACCGGGGAGCTGTTTTTT. Amino acid sequence: CASSPRTGITGELFF.

This sequence joins TRBV7-2 and TRBJ2-5, with TRBD1 matching 10 bases. The CDR3 consists of 17 residues. The V gene end was trimmed by 1 base and the J gene end by 2 bases; junction bases not matched to a gene: 7. CDR1 SGHTA and CDR2 FQGNSA come from the germline V gene. The CDR3 loop is CASSLGGSGQGQETQYF. The CDR3 DNA reads TGTGCCAGCAGCTTAGGGGGGTCGGGACAGGGGCAAGAGACCCAGTACTTC. The complete variable domain, with remaining parts taken from reference TRBV7-2 and TRBJ2-5, reads GAGVSQSPSNKVTEKGKDVELRCDPISGHTALYWYRQSLGQGLEFLIYFQGNSAPDKSGLPSDRFSAERTGGSVSTLTIQRTQQEDSAVYLCASSLGGSGQGQETQYFGPGTRLLVL.

This chain's CDR3 is CASSLGAGLYGYTF. The DNA of the CDR3 is TGCGCCAGCAGCTTGGGGGCAGGGCTCTATGGCTACACCTTC. The chain uses TRBV5-1 and TRBJ1-2, with a possible D match to TRBD1 (5 bases). Germline V gene lookup returns CDR1 SGHRS and CDR2 YFSETQ. The V and J ends lost 0 bases and 4 bases respectively, with 10 bases between them. This CDR3 is built from 14 residues.